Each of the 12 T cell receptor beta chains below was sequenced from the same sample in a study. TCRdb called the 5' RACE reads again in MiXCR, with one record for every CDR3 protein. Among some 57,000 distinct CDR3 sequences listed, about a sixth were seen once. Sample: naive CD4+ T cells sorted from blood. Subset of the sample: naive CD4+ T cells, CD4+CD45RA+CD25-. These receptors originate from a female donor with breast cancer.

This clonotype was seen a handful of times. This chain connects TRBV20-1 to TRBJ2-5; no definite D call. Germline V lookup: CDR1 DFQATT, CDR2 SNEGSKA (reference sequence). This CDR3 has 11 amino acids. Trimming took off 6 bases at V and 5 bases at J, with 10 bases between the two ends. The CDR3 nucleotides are TGCAGTGCCAAACCCGAGGAGACCCAGTACTTC. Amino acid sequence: CSAKPEETQYF.

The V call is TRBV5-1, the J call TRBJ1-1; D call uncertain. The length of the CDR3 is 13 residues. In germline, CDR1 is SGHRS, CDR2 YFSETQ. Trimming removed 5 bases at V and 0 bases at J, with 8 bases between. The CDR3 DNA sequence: TGCGCCAGCAGTTCCGCAATGAACACTGAAGCTTTCTTT. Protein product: CASSSAMNTEAFF. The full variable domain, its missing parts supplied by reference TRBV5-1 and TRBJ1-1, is KAGVTQTPRYLIKTRGQQVTLSCSPISGHRSVSWYQQTPGQGLQFLFEYFSETQRNKGNFPGRFSGRQFSNSRSEMNVSTLELGDSALYLCASSSAMNTEAFFGQGTRLTVV.

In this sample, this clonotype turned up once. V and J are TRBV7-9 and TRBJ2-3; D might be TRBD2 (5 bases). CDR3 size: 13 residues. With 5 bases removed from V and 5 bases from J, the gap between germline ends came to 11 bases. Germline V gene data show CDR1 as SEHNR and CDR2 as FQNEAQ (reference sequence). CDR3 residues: CASSEGARDTQYF. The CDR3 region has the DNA TGTGCCAGCAGCGAGGGTGCTAGAGATACGCAGTATTTT. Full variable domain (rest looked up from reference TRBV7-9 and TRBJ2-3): DTGVSQNPRHKITKRGQNVTFRCDPISEHNRLYWYRQTLGQGPEFLTYFQNEAQLEKSRLLSDRFSAERPKGSFSTLEIQRTEQGDSAMYLCASSEGARDTQYFGPGTRLTVL.

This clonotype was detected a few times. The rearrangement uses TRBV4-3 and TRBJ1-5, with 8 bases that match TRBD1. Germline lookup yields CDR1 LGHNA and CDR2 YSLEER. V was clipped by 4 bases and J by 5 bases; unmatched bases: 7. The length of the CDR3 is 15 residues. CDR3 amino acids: CASSPRTGPDQPQHF. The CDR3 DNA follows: TGCGCCAGCAGCCCAAGGACAGGGCCTGATCAGCCCCAGCATTTT.

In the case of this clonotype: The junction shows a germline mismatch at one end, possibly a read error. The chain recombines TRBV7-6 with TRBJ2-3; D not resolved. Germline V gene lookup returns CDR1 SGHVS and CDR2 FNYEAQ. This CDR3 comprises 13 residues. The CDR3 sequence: CASGLVVTDTQYF. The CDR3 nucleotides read TGTGCCAGCGGCTTAGTCGTCACAGATACGCAGTATTTT.

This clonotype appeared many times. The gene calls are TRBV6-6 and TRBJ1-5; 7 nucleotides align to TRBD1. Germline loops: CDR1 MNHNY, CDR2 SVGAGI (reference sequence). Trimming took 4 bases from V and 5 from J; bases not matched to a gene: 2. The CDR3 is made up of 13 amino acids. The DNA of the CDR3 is TGTGCCAGCAGTTCAGGGGGTTATCAGCCCCAGCATTTT. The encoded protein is CASSSGGYQPQHF.

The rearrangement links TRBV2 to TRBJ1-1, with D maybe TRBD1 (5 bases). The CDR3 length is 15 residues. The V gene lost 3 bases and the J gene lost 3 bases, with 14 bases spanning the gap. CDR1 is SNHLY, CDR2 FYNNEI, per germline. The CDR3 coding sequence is TGTGCCAGCAGTGATCCGACGGGGCGGGACACTGAAGCTTTCTTT. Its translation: CASSDPTGRDTEAFF. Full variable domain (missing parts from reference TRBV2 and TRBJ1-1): EPEVTQTPSHQVTQMGQEVILRCVPISNHLYFYWYRQILGQKVEFLVSFYNNEISEKSEIFDDQFSVERPDGSNFTLKIRSTKLEDSAMYFCASSDPTGRDTEAFFGQGTRLTVV.

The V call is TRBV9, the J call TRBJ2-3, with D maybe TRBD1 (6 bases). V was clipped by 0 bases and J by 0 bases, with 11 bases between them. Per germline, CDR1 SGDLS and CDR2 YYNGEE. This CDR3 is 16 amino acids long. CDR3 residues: CASSVAGQTSTDTQYF. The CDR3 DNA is TGTGCCAGCAGCGTAGCAGGACAGACTAGCACAGATACGCAGTATTTT.

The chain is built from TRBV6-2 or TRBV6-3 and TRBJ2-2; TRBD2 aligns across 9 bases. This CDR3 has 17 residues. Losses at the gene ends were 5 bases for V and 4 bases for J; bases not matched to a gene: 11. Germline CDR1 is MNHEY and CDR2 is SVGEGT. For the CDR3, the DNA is TGTGCCAGCAGTCTCAGCGGGAGGACTGTTATCACCGGGGAGCTGTTTTTT. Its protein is CASSLSGRTVITGELFF.

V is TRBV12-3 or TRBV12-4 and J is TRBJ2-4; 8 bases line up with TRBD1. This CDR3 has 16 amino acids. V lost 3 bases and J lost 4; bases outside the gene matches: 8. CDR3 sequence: CASSLMTGALKNIQYF. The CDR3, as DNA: TGTGCCAGCAGTTTGATGACAGGGGCTCTTAAAAACATTCAGTACTTC.

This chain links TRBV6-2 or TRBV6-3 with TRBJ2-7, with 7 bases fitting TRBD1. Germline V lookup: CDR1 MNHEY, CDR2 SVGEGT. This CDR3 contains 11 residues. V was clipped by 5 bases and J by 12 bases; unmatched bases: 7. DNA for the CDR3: TGTGCCAGCAGTGACACTAGGGGGCTGTACTTC. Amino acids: CASSDTRGLYF.

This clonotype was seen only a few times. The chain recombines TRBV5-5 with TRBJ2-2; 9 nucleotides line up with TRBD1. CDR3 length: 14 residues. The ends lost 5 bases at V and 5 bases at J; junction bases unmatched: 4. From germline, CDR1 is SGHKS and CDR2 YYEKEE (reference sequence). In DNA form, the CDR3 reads TGTGCCAGCAGGGGACAGGGCCGGACCGGGGAGCTGTTTTTT. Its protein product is CASRGQGRTGELFF.